This is a list of T cell receptor beta chains from one sample in a study of read filtering for tumor transcriptome and immune sequencing. TCRdb used MiXCR to reprocess the reads, holding one entry per CDR3 protein. The table shows more than 100,000 distinct CDR3 sequences, with over 10% occurring only once. The sequenced material came from a population of CD138-negative cells sorted from bone marrow. The receptors come from a donor at least 40 years old with multiple myeloma. CDR3s include the opening cysteine and the closing phenylalanine or tryptophan. A D gene is named only where the DNA matches it firmly. The size of a clone is reported for some rows only, either as once, few or many, or as a class for expanded clones.

d_gene,v_gene,j_gene,abundance,len,CDR3aa,CDR3nt
-,TRBV9,TRBJ2-2,many,13,CASSVGPTGELFF,TGTGCCAGCAGCGTAGGACCCACCGGGGAGCTGTTTTTT
TRBD1,TRBV2,TRBJ1-1,few,13,CASSQTGATEAFF,TGTGCCAGCAGTCAGACAGGGGCCACTGAAGCTTTCTTT
TRBD2,TRBV2,TRBJ2-5,many,14,CASSSGGAGETQYF,TGTGCCAGCAGTAGCGGGGGGGCCGGCGAGACCCAGTACTTC
-,TRBV12-3/TRBV12-4,TRBJ2-3,many,12,CASSQTVHTQYF,TGTGCCAGCAGCCAGACAGTTCATACGCAGTATTTT
-,TRBV5-1,TRBJ1-1,many,15,CASSLLGQGNTEAFF,TGCGCCAGCAGCCTCCTCGGGCAGGGGAACACTGAAGCTTTCTTT
-,TRBV28,TRBJ2-1,many,17,CASSLTGRGESYNEQFF,TGTGCCAGCAGCCTAACCGGCCGTGGGGAGTCCTACAATGAGCAGTTCTTC
-,TRBV29-1,TRBJ1-1,-,12,CSAWTANTEAFF,TGCAGCGCCTGGACAGCGAACACTGAAGCTTTCTTT
TRBD2,TRBV19,TRBJ2-1,many,15,CASSILAGATNEQFF,TGTGCCAGTAGTATACTAGCGGGAGCGACGAATGAGCAGTTCTTC
-,TRBV20-1,TRBJ2-3,many,16,CSASIRGLTSTDTQYF,TGCAGTGCTAGCATCAGAGGTCTCACTAGCACAGATACGCAGTATTTT
TRBD1,TRBV7-9,TRBJ2-5,many,13,CASSFTGEETQYF,TGTGCCAGCAGCTTTACAGGGGAAGAGACCCAGTACTTC
-,TRBV6-6,TRBJ1-5,many,15,CASTNPGTGNQPQHF,TGTGCCAGCACCAACCCGGGTACCGGTAATCAGCCCCAGCATTTT
TRBD2,TRBV30,TRBJ2-1,few,15,CAWSMGGRSYNEQFF,TGTGCCTGGAGTATGGGCGGGAGGTCCTACAATGAGCAGTTCTTC
-,TRBV5-1,TRBJ1-1,many,14,CASSPLGVNTEAFF,TGCGCCAGCAGCCCGTTAGGGGTGAACACTGAAGCTTTCTTT
TRBD2,TRBV7-2,TRBJ2-5,many,14,CASSSGLVDDTQYF,TGTGCCAGCAGCTCGGGACTAGTCGATGATACCCAGTACTTC
TRBD2,TRBV5-6,TRBJ2-3,many,18,CASSREGLAGGSTDTQYF,TGTGCCAGCAGTCGGGAGGGGCTAGCGGGGGGCAGCACAGATACGCAGTATTTT
-,TRBV20-1,TRBJ2-6,many,17,CSARGQGPFSGANVLTF,TGCAGTGCTAGAGGTCAGGGGCCCTTCTCTGGGGCCAACGTCCTGACTTTC
TRBD2,TRBV15,TRBJ2-7,many,14,CATSSGGGRVEQYF,TGTGCCACCAGCAGCGGCGGGGGGCGGGTCGAGCAGTACTTC
-,TRBV29-1,TRBJ1-1,-,12,CNGGGLNTEAFF,TGCAATGGGGGGGGGCTGAACACTGAAGCTTTCTTT
TRBD1,TRBV23-1,TRBJ1-5,-,14,CASSHPGGGQPQHF,TGCGCCAGCAGTCATCCAGGGGGGGGTCAGCCCCAGCATTTT
-,TRBV19,TRBJ2-1,many,12,CASSILYNEQFF,TGTGCCAGTAGTATCCTATACAATGAGCAGTTCTTC
-,TRBV29-1,TRBJ2-6,many,13,CSAKLSGANVLTF,TGCAGCGCAAAGCTCTCTGGGGCCAACGTCCTGACTTTC
TRBD2,TRBV20-1,TRBJ2-1,many,17,CSATGTSGRASYNEQFF,TGCAGTGCTACCGGGACTAGCGGGAGGGCCTCCTACAATGAGCAGTTCTTC
TRBD1,TRBV7-9,TRBJ1-2,few,16,CASSLGDWDRALGYTF,TGTGCCAGCAGCTTAGGTGATTGGGACAGGGCCCTCGGCTACACCTTC
-,TRBV29-1,TRBJ2-1,many,11,CSVEVGTEQFF,TGCAGCGTTGAAGTAGGGACGGAGCAGTTCTTC
-,TRBV5-1,TRBJ1-4,many,14,CASSLARRNEKLFF,TGCGCCAGCAGCTTGGCCCGACGCAATGAAAAACTGTTTTTT
TRBD2,TRBV25-1,TRBJ2-5,few,15,CASSKGLAGVETQYF,TGTGCCAGCAGTAAGGGACTAGCGGGGGTCGAGACCCAGTACTTC
-,TRBV11-2,TRBJ2-1,many,12,CASSPRREIPIF,TGTGCCAGCAGCCCCCGGCGAGAGATCCCAATCTTC
-,TRBV6-5,TRBJ2-1,many,13,CATRLGPYNEQFF,TGTGCCACCAGACTAGGACCTTACAATGAGCAGTTCTTC
-,TRBV6-5,TRBJ2-6,many,18,CASSSASLTVSGANVLTF,TGTGCCAGCAGCTCGGCGTCACTAACAGTCTCTGGGGCCAACGTCCTGACTTTC
TRBD1,TRBV29-1,TRBJ1-4,many,13,CSGIGTANEKLFF,TGCAGCGGGATCGGGACAGCTAATGAAAAACTGTTTTTT
-,TRBV30,TRBJ2-1,few,15,CARRRGEASYNGQFF,TGTGCCCGCCGGAGAGGGGAGGCCTCCTACAATGGGCAGTTCTTC
-,TRBV29-1,TRBJ2-1,many,13,CSVEDPRNNEQFF,TGCAGCGTTGAAGATCCTCGGAATAATGAGCAGTTCTTC
TRBD1,TRBV20-1,TRBJ2-4,few,12,CSARDLGQGQYF,TGCAGTGCTAGAGACCTCGGACAGGGGCAGTACTTC
-,TRBV20-1,TRBJ2-7,few,14,CSARDNRGGYEQYF,TGCAGTGCTAGAGATAATAGGGGAGGCTACGAGCAGTACTTC
TRBD2,TRBV3-1,TRBJ2-1,many,15,CASSQEGTRGNEQFF,TGTGCCAGCAGCCAAGAGGGGACTAGGGGTAATGAGCAGTTCTTC
-,TRBV7-9,TRBJ2-7,many,15,CASSLVLGLKYEQYF,TGTGCCAGCAGCTTAGTGTTGGGGTTGAAGTACGAGCAGTACTTC
TRBD1,TRBV20-1,TRBJ2-3,many,15,CSASGTGDLTDTQYF,TGCAGTGCTAGCGGGACAGGGGACCTCACAGATACGCAGTATTTT
-,TRBV5-1,TRBJ2-3,few,16,CASSLAVGAGTDTQYF,TGCGCCAGCAGCTTGGCCGTGGGGGCCGGGACAGATACGCAGTATTTT
TRBD1,TRBV20-1,TRBJ1-5,-,14,CSARMGQGDQPQHF,TGCAGTGCTAGGATGGGACAGGGGGATCAGCCCCAGCATTTT
TRBD2,TRBV20-1,TRBJ2-3,many,18,CSARGGLAGGPITDTQYF,TGCAGTGCTAGAGGGGGACTAGCGGGAGGGCCAATCACAGATACGCAGTATTTT
-,TRBV12-2,TRBJ2-5,-,14,CASRSAGSQETQYF,TGTGCAAGTCGCTCCGCCGGGAGTCAAGAGACCCAGTACTTC
-,TRBV15,TRBJ2-1,many,15,CATSRDKGSDNEQFF,TGTGCCACCAGCAGAGATAAGGGGTCCGACAATGAGCAGTTCTTC
-,TRBV29-1,TRBJ2-7,many,15,CSVEDPDRRPYEQYF,TGCAGCGTTGAAGACCCGGACAGACGTCCCTACGAGCAGTACTTC
TRBD1,TRBV6-2/TRBV6-3,TRBJ1-1,-,16,CASSSRLRQGNTEAFF,TGTGCCAGCAGCTCGAGACTGAGACAGGGGAACACTGAAGCTTTCTTT
-,TRBV4-1,TRBJ1-5,many,15,CASSQDDGSNQPQHF,TGCGCCAGCAGCCAAGACGACGGGAGCAATCAGCCCCAGCATTTT
TRBD2,TRBV24-1,TRBJ2-1,many,16,CATSDTGTSGPRGQFF,TGTGCCACCAGTGATACCGGGACTAGCGGGCCACGAGGGCAGTTCTTC
TRBD1,TRBV27,TRBJ1-1,many,16,CASSLLPGQGSTEAFF,TGTGCCAGCAGTTTACTCCCGGGACAGGGGAGTACTGAAGCTTTCTTT
TRBD2,TRBV23-1,TRBJ2-1,many,16,CASTTRSGRMRNEQFF,TGCGCCAGCACCACTCGAAGCGGGAGGATGAGGAATGAGCAGTTCTTC
-,TRBV11-2,TRBJ2-3,many,13,CASSSDRSDTQYF,TGTGCCAGCAGCTCAGACAGATCAGATACGCAGTATTTT
TRBD1,TRBV5-4,TRBJ1-1,many,13,CASSFQTGNEAFF,TGTGCCAGCAGCTTCCAGACAGGGAATGAAGCTTTCTTT
TRBD2,TRBV27,TRBJ2-5,-,18,CASSGLTSGSGVKETQYF,TGTGCCAGCAGTGGATTGACTAGCGGGAGTGGTGTGAAAGAGACCCAGTACTTC
TRBD1,TRBV6-2/TRBV6-3,TRBJ2-1,many,14,CASSTGTGNNEQFF,TGTGCCAGCAGCACCGGGACAGGGAACAATGAGCAGTTCTTC
TRBD1,TRBV7-3,TRBJ2-7,-,13,CASSAGTGGEQYF,TGTGCCAGCAGCGCCGGGACAGGGGGCGAGCAGTACTTC
-,TRBV5-4,TRBJ1-1,many,15,CASSLARQAGTEAFF,TGTGCCAGCAGCTTGGCCCGTCAGGCGGGCACTGAAGCTTTCTTT